The clone carrying this T cell receptor beta chain has ten or more counts. No antigen is known for it. The data were obtained in a study of CD8+CD57+ T cells in acquired aplastic anemia. Study at large: Sorted CD4+ and CD8+ cells yielded roughly 3 ug of DNA on average. Among healthy donors, CD4+ cells averaged about 9.9 million reads.

There are 15 residues in the CDR3. V was clipped by 6 bases and J by 2 bases, with 17 bases between them. Profiles of TCR beta VDJ and CDR3 were generated from a genomic DNA template. TCRdb re-analysed the reads in MiXCR, keeping a single row per CDR3 protein. The table shows some 210,000 distinct CDR3 sequences, with around 63% occurring only once. General observations from the study: Fewer than 30 shared CD8+ CDR3s appeared highly expressed within patients' immunodominant clones.

The sequenced sample was sorted CD4+, CD8+, or CD8+CD57+ T cells (not recorded which) from PBMCs. The rearrangement uses TRBV12-3 or TRBV12-4 and TRBJ2-7; TRBD1 might be the D (5 bases). This TCR was sampled from a human donor in good health. The CDR3 DNA is TGTGCCAGCAGCTCTCAGGGCGTGGAAACCTACGAGCAGTACTTC. This gives the protein CASSSQGVETYEQYF.